This paragraph reports one TCR beta chain. The antigen is unknown. The source of the sample is a study of T cells in tuberculosis. Study observations and caveats: Smaller alpha distances in active tuberculosis partly reflected shorter CDR3-alpha lengths.

TCRdb keeps only in-frame clones here, not all; method: immunoSEQ multiplex PCR. This sample has 38,000 or so clones, with approximately 95% found just once. V lost 0 bases, J lost 1 base, and 8 bases lay in between. The CDR3 has 15 amino acids. Per the germline V gene, CDR1 is SGHKS and CDR2 is YYEKEE (reference sequence). Unsorted cryopreserved PBMC were sequenced, averaging around 100,000 T cells per clinical donor. This TCR derives from a donor aged 10 to 29 with latent tuberculosis or without tuberculosis infection. The source material was PBMCs. The chain is built from TRBV5-5 and TRBJ1-5; D uncertain. The CDR3 sequence is CASSLVGGSNQPQHF. The CDR3 DNA is TGTGCCAGCAGCTTGGTTGGCGGAAGCAATCAGCCCCAGCATTTT.